The 15 T cell receptor beta chains given below trace back to one sample, sequenced in a study of cytomegalovirus exposure and HLA in healthy donors. TCRdb's copy holds only in-frame clones and misses some; the assay was immunoSEQ multiplex PCR. The profile shows hundreds of thousands of clones, about nine tenths of them singletons. Material for sequencing was PBMCs. The receptor set was obtained from a woman younger than 30 in good health and CMV-seronegative.

The chain recombines TRBV29-1 with TRBJ2-2; 10 nucleotides agree with TRBD2. The CDR3 totals 16 residues. Germline V gene sequence: CDR1 SQVTM, CDR2 ANQGSEA. Losses at the gene ends were 3 bases for V and 7 bases for J; bases not matched to a gene: 11. The CDR3 region is CSVDARTSGAGGELFF. CDR3 nucleotide sequence: TGCAGCGTTGACGCCCGGACTAGCGGAGCGGGCGGGGAGCTGTTTTTT.

For the CDR3, the DNA is TGTGCCAGCAGACCCCCGGGACTTTATTCCTACGAGCAGTACTTC. Its protein product is CASRPPGLYSYEQYF. This chain links TRBV2 with TRBJ2-7; D is perhaps TRBD2 (6 bases). The V gene lost 6 bases and the J gene lost 1 base, with 16 bases spanning the gap. CDR1 is SNHLY, CDR2 FYNNEI, per germline. There are 15 residues in the CDR3.

The chain uses TRBV29-1 and TRBJ2-1, with D tentatively TRBD2 (6 bases). Trimming removed 6 bases from V and 0 bases from J, with 15 bases in between. Looked up from germline, CDR1 is SQVTM and CDR2 is ANQGSEA. The CDR3 totals 15 residues. CDR3 bases: TGCAGCGTCCGCGGGACTCCAGGCTCCTACAATGAGCAGTTCTTC. Its protein product is CSVRGTPGSYNEQFF.

Ten or more counts support this clone. The chain carries TRBV6-5 and TRBJ2-7, with D possibly matching TRBD2 (6 bases). This CDR3 contains 13 residues. Looked up from germline, CDR1 is MNHEY and CDR2 is SVGAGI. Trimming took off 0 bases at V and 6 bases at J, with 9 bases between the two ends. In DNA, the CDR3 is TGTGCCAGCAGTTACTCGCGGGGTAGCGAGCAGTACTTC. Amino acids: CASSYSRGSEQYF.

The gene calls are TRBV4-1 and TRBJ2-7; 7 nucleotides align to TRBD2. Germline V CDR1 and CDR2: MGHRA, YSYEKL. The trim removed 2 bases at V and 1 base at J, leaving 8 bases unmatched. The length of the CDR3 is 16 residues. CDR3 region: CASSQLAETFSYEQYF. In DNA, the CDR3 is TGCGCCAGCAGCCAACTAGCGGAAACGTTTTCCTACGAGCAGTACTTC.

The chain combines TRBV30 with TRBJ2-3, with D hard to call. The V and J ends lost 2 bases and 6 bases respectively, with 15 bases between them. The CDR3 totals 14 residues. Looked up from germline, CDR1 is GTSNPN and CDR2 is SVGIG (reference sequence). In DNA, the CDR3 is TGTGCCTGGAGTTGGGCAGCCTCAGGCGATACGCAGTATTTT. Amino acid sequence: CAWSWAASGDTQYF.

The sample holds a few counts of this clone. Relative to the germline gene, one junction end is altered; a read error may explain this. The CDR3 reads CASSLAGGPSYEQYF. Written as DNA, the CDR3 is TGTGCCAGCAGTTTAGCGGGAGGGCCCTCCTACGAGCAGTACTTC. This chain links TRBV11-2 with TRBJ2-7; 11 bases fit TRBD2. Germline CDR1 is SGHAT and CDR2 is FQNNGV. The CDR3 has 15 residues.

V is TRBV5-4 and J is TRBJ2-5, with 10 bases lining up with TRBD2. J lost 7 bases, V lost 0 bases, and 15 bases had no gene match. Germline V CDR1 and CDR2: SGHNT, YYREEE (reference sequence). The CDR3 spans 18 residues. The CDR3 spells CASSLASSGGPVSPTQYF. CDR3 coding DNA: TGTGCCAGCAGCTTGGCGTCTAGCGGGGGCCCGGTTTCTCCGACCCAGTACTTC.

V is TRBV28 and J is TRBJ2-1, with TRBD1 matching over 7 bases. Looked up from germline, CDR1 is MDHEN and CDR2 is SYDVKM. The CDR3 extends over 15 amino acids. The V and J ends lost 4 bases and 8 bases, in that order; junction bases with no gene match: 11. In DNA form, the CDR3 reads TGTGCCAGCAGTTCCCAAAGGGGGCTAGGGGATGAGCAGTTCTTC. It is translated as CASSSQRGLGDEQFF.

The V and J genes are TRBV6-5 and TRBJ1-5; D remains unclear. Germline V CDR1 and CDR2: MNHEY, SVGAGI. The V and J ends lost 6 bases and 5 bases respectively, with 17 bases between them. The CDR3 spans 15 residues. In DNA form, the CDR3 reads TGTGCCAGCAGCCGTGTAGGCGACTGGGATCAGCCCCAGCATTTT. Protein: CASSRVGDWDQPQHF.

The rearrangement joins TRBV10-2 to TRBJ2-1, with 9 bases matching TRBD1. This CDR3 contains 16 residues. The V gene's germline CDR1 is WSHSY and CDR2 SAAADI. The V and J ends lost 4 bases and 6 bases, in that order; junction bases with no gene match: 10. CDR3 loop: CASSVRTGGWSNEQFF. CDR3 DNA sequence: TGCGCCAGCAGTGTTAGAACAGGGGGCTGGAGCAATGAGCAGTTCTTC.

The genes are TRBV14 and TRBJ2-7, with 8 bases fitting TRBD1. The CDR3 is 15 amino acids. V lost 2 bases to trimming and J lost 3 bases; unmatched junction nucleotides: 6. The germline gives CDR1 SGHDN, CDR2 FVKESK. The CDR3 reads CASSQLGTGVYEQYF. CDR3 bases: TGTGCCAGCAGCCAACTTGGGACAGGTGTCTACGAGCAGTACTTC. Together with reference TRBV14 and TRBJ2-7, the CDR3 gives the full variable domain: EAGVTQFPSHSVIEKGQTVTLRCDPISGHDNLYWYRRVMGKEIKFLLHFVKESKQDESGMPNNRFLAERTGGTYSTLKVQPAELEDSGVYFCASSQLGTGVYEQYFGPGTRLTVT.

This clone showed up just once. The chain joins TRBV9 to TRBJ2-5, with a weak D call TRBD1 (7 bases). The CDR3 has 15 residues. CDR1 is SGDLS, CDR2 YYNGEE, per germline. Trimming left V 3 bases short and J 1 base short, with 13 bases between. Here the CDR3 DNA reads TGTGCCAGCAGCGCCTCAGGGGGGATCCAAGAGACCCAGTACTTC. Protein: CASSASGGIQETQYF.

The chain has TRBV6-6 and TRBJ2-2; 12 bases fit TRBD2. The CDR3 covers 15 residues. Trimming cost V 6 bases and J 7 bases; bases outside gene matches: 6. Germline lookup yields CDR1 MNHNY and CDR2 SVGAGI (reference sequence). CDR3 loop: CASSASGRAGGELFF. As DNA, the CDR3 is TGTGCCAGCAGCGCTAGCGGGAGGGCCGGCGGGGAGCTGTTTTTT.

This clone has just a few counts. V is TRBV28 and J is TRBJ1-4; no clear D gene. There are 15 residues in the CDR3. V was clipped by 6 bases and J by 5 bases, with 16 bases between them. CDR1 is MDHEN, CDR2 SYDVKM, per germline. In DNA, the CDR3 is TGTGCCAGCAGACTAGACCGCGCCTTCAATGAAAAACTGTTTTTT. Translated, it gives CASRLDRAFNEKLFF.